The 32 T cell receptor beta chains below were found in one sample sequenced in a study of T-cell reconstitution after alpha-beta-depleted transplantation in children. Preparing the TCRbeta library involved the use of unique molecular identifiers. TCRdb fed the PCR reads into MiXCR, producing one record per CDR3 protein. The profile shows over 90,000 distinct CDR3 sequences, around 6.1% of them singletons. The source material was PBMCs, mostly from graft donor cells, sampled 60 days after TCRalphabeta/CD19-depleted stem cell transplant. The receptors originated from a female patient aged 2-9 years who had a stem cell transplant for Fanconi anemia, so the T cells may come from the graft donor.

The table lists this clonotype with many counts. The rearrangement joins TRBV20-1 to TRBJ2-1; D remains unclear. The length of the CDR3 is 14 residues. The germline V gene encodes CDR1 DFQATT and CDR2 SNEGSKA (reference sequence). Trimming removed 5 bases at V and 10 bases at J, with 21 bases between. The CDR3 DNA follows: TGCAGTGCTGCTCAGGTGGCGCCATCACAAGAGCAGTTCTTC. Its translation is CSAAQVAPSQEQFF.

This clonotype was counted ten times or more. This rearrangement joins TRBV5-1 to TRBJ2-1; 11 bases are shared with TRBD2. The CDR3 totals 15 residues. CDR1 is SGHRS and CDR2 is YFSETQ in the germline V gene. V lost 4 bases, J lost 4 bases, and 4 bases stayed unmatched. This chain's CDR3 is CASSARTSGYNEQFF. The CDR3, as DNA: TGCGCCAGCAGCGCCAGGACTAGCGGGTACAATGAGCAGTTCTTC.

The rearrangement uses TRBV6-5 and TRBJ2-3, with TRBD2 matching over 7 bases. After removal of 0 bases from V and 1 base from J, the junction contained 7 bases not matched to a gene. Looked up from germline, CDR1 is MNHEY and CDR2 is SVGAGI. This CDR3 is built from 17 residues. The CDR3 reads CASSYSIVAGGTDTQYF. In nucleotides, the CDR3 is TGTGCCAGCAGTTACTCGATCGTTGCGGGGGGCACAGATACGCAGTATTTT.

This clonotype was observed at least ten times. V usage is TRBV11-2 and J usage is TRBJ2-3, with 7 nucleotides matching TRBD2. The junction had 14 bases not matched to a gene; V was cut back by 5 bases and J by 0 bases. Per germline, CDR1 SGHAT and CDR2 FQNNGV. CDR3 size: 18 residues. This chain's CDR3 is CASSPSLAGVSSTDTQYF. The DNA for the CDR3 is TGTGCCAGCAGCCCTTCTCTCGCGGGGGTCTCTAGCACAGATACGCAGTATTTT.

J is TRBJ2-7 and V is TRBV6-5, with D possibly matching TRBD1 (5 bases). The CDR3 is made up of 19 amino acids. With 4 bases removed from V and 1 base from J, the gap between germline ends came to 26 bases. CDR1 MNHEY and CDR2 SVGAGI come from the germline V gene. CDR3 sequence reads: CASSLLGSVAVKGSYEQYF. The CDR3 bases are TGTGCCAGCAGTTTACTCGGATCAGTAGCCGTTAAGGGGTCCTACGAGCAGTACTTC.

This clonotype was seen at least ten times. This CDR3 is CASSLFVAGSSYEQYF. DNA of the CDR3: TGTGCCAGCAGTTTATTCGTCGCAGGGAGCTCCTACGAGCAGTACTTC. The chain has TRBV12-3 or TRBV12-4 and TRBJ2-7, with D possibly being TRBD1 or TRBD2 (5 bases each). Trimming removed 2 bases from V and 0 bases from J, with 14 bases in between. The CDR3 has 16 amino acids.

This clonotype was recorded at least ten times. V usage is TRBV12-3 or TRBV12-4 and J usage is TRBJ1-5, with 7 positions matching TRBD1. The CDR3 has 15 residues. Trimming at V came to 4 bases and at J to 1 base, leaving 4 bases not matched to a gene. CDR3 protein: CASSSARGSNQPQHF. DNA of the CDR3: TGTGCCAGCAGTTCGGCCAGGGGGAGCAATCAGCCCCAGCATTTT.

This clonotype was observed a handful of times. This chain links TRBV12-3 or TRBV12-4 with TRBJ2-3, with D possibly being TRBD1 (5 bases). CDR3 length: 16 residues. The germline V and J ends were trimmed by 5 bases and 2 bases, with 17 bases remaining between them. The CDR3 nucleotides read TGTGCCAGCAGTCTCAGTGGGGCATTCCCCACAGATACGCAGTATTTT. Translated, it gives CASSLSGAFPTDTQYF.

In this sample, this clonotype turned up many times. The chain uses TRBV5-1 and TRBJ2-3; D may be TRBD1 or TRBD2 (5 bases each). The CDR3 length is 13 residues. V was trimmed by 2 bases and J by 5 bases, leaving 9 bases between them. The germline V gene encodes CDR1 SGHRS and CDR2 YFSETQ. The chain's CDR3 is CASSFGAEDTQYF. The CDR3 coding sequence is TGCGCCAGCAGCTTCGGGGCCGAAGATACGCAGTATTTT.

In DNA form, the CDR3 reads TGCACCAGCAGCCGGGGACTAGCGGGAGACGAGCAGTACTTC. It encodes CTSSRGLAGDEQYF. V is TRBV1 and J is TRBJ2-7; no DNA check was done on the table's D call, TRBD2. TRBV1 is noted as a pseudogene. The CDR3 extends over 14 amino acids.

About this clonotype itself: The junction and the germline gene differ at one end; a read error may be behind it. The chain combines TRBV5-1 with TRBJ1-5; no firm D call. CDR1 is SGHRS and CDR2 is YFSETQ in the germline V gene. The CDR3 is 16 amino acids. The CDR3 nucleotides read TGCGCCAGCAGCTTGTCTTCCTCTAATAGCAATCATCCCCAGCATTTT. Protein sequence: CASSLSSSNSNHPQHF.

This clonotype was detected many times. The rearrangement uses TRBV6-5 and TRBJ1-5; D call uncertain. V was pared by 0 bases and J by 4 bases, with 10 bases between. The CDR3 is 15 residues long. Germline V lookup: CDR1 MNHEY, CDR2 SVGAGI. The CDR3 spells CASSYSAGWNQPQHF. CDR3 sequence (DNA): TGTGCCAGCAGTTACTCGGCAGGCTGGAATCAGCCCCAGCATTTT.

This clonotype was counted at least ten times. The V call is TRBV12-5, the J call TRBJ1-1; the match to TRBD1 covers 9 bases. Per the germline V gene, CDR1 is LGHNT and CDR2 is FRNRAP. The J segment lost 8 bases and the V segment lost 6 bases, leaving 4 bases of the junction unmatched. The CDR3 spans 12 residues. This chain's CDR3 is CASGSGTGEAFF. CDR3 in DNA: TGTGCTAGTGGCTCCGGGACAGGGGAAGCTTTCTTT.

This clonotype was observed many times. The chain is built from TRBV2 and TRBJ2-5, with 9 bases aligning to TRBD1. Germline CDR1 is SNHLY and CDR2 is FYNNEI. V shed 7 bases, J shed 5 bases, and the junction held 8 bases outside the gene matches. CDR3 length: 14 amino acids. CDR3 DNA sequence: TGTGCCAGCACCAAAGCCGGGACAGGGGAGACCCAGTACTTC. Translated, it gives CASTKAGTGETQYF.

This clonotype was picked up many times. This sequence joins TRBV20-1 and TRBJ2-3, with D tentatively TRBD2 (6 bases). Germline V CDR1 and CDR2: DFQATT, SNEGSKA (reference sequence). CDR3 length: 11 amino acids. Trimming removed 5 bases from V and 10 bases from J, with 13 bases in between. This chain's CDR3 is CSAFNRESQYF. CDR3 sequence (DNA): TGCAGTGCTTTTAATCGGGAGTCGCAGTATTTT.

The table lists this clonotype with a few counts. This chain joins TRBV12-3 or TRBV12-4 and TRBJ2-4, with 9 bases fitting TRBD1. Trimming removed 1 base from V and 1 base from J; junction bases left unmatched: 11. This CDR3 is 19 amino acids long. The CDR3 reads CASSLGSGTGLEAKNIQYF. The CDR3 region has the DNA TGTGCCAGCAGTTTAGGGTCAGGGACAGGGCTTGAGGCCAAAAACATTCAGTACTTC.

This clonotype was found many times. V is TRBV12-3 or TRBV12-4 and J is TRBJ2-7; no definite D call. The CDR3 runs 17 residues. Trimming took 2 bases from V and 0 from J, leaving 17 bases between them. The CDR3 coding sequence is TGTGCCAGCAGTTTACCCGACGGCGGCTTACTCTCCTACGAGCAGTACTTC. Amino acids: CASSLPDGGLLSYEQYF.

There are many counts of this clonotype. The rearrangement uses TRBV4-1 and TRBJ2-4, with TRBD2 as a possible D gene (5 bases). V was trimmed by 4 bases and J by 3 bases, leaving 10 bases between them. This CDR3 is 14 amino acids long. Per germline, CDR1 MGHRA and CDR2 YSYEKL. The DNA of the CDR3 is TGCGCCAGCAGCCCCCCTAGCAGCAAAAACATTCAGTACTTC. This encodes CASSPPSSKNIQYF.

This clonotype was detected many times. The chain couples TRBV6-2 or TRBV6-3 to TRBJ2-3, with D unresolved. The germline CDR1 and CDR2 sequences are MNHEY and SVGEGT. V lost 3 bases and J lost 4, with 20 bases in between. This CDR3 is 17 amino acids long. This CDR3 reads CASSYLPIRPFSDTQYF. Here the CDR3 DNA reads TGTGCCAGCAGTTATCTCCCTATAAGACCTTTTTCAGATACGCAGTATTTT.

The table lists this clonotype with many counts. This chain uses TRBV7-9 with TRBJ2-7, with no clear D. In germline, CDR1 is SEHNR, CDR2 FQNEAQ (reference sequence). The ends were cut back, 3 bases at V and 2 bases at J, with 8 bases in the middle. CDR3 length equals 13 residues. The chain's CDR3 is CASSFKATYEQYF. The CDR3 DNA reads TGTGCCAGCAGCTTTAAAGCCACCTACGAGCAGTACTTC. The full variable domain, rest sourced from reference TRBV7-9 and TRBJ2-7, is DTGVSQNPRHKITKRGQNVTFRCDPISEHNRLYWYRQTLGQGPEFLTYFQNEAQLEKSRLLSDRFSAERPKGSFSTLEIQRTEQGDSAMYLCASSFKATYEQYFGPGTRLTVT.

This clonotype was observed at least ten times. This rearrangement joins TRBV11-1 to TRBJ2-3; weak D call: TRBD1 (7 bases). Trimming removed 5 bases at V and 2 bases at J, with 23 bases between. The CDR3 runs to 18 residues. Germline CDR1 reads SGHAT; CDR2 reads FQDESV (reference sequence). The CDR3 nucleotides are TGTGCCAGCAGCCCCTGGAGGGGGCACCCCCTTTTCACAGATACGCAGTATTTT. Protein: CASSPWRGHPLFTDTQYF. The full variable domain, its missing parts supplied by reference TRBV11-1 and TRBJ2-3, is EAEVAQSPRYKITEKSQAVAFWCDPISGHATLYWYRQILGQGPELLVQFQDESVVDDSQLPKDRFSAERLKGVDSTLKIQPAELGDSAMYLCASSPWRGHPLFTDTQYFGPGTRLTVL.

The gene calls are TRBV6-5 and TRBJ2-1, with D perhaps matching TRBD1 or TRBD2 (6 bases each). The CDR3 length is 14 residues. Germline assignment: CDR1 MNHEY and CDR2 SVGAGI. The germline V and J ends were trimmed by 4 bases and 6 bases, with 13 bases remaining between them. CDR3 coding DNA: TGTGCCAGCAGTTCGGGGGCCTGGGGCAATGAGCAGTTCTTC. Protein: CASSSGAWGNEQFF.

This clonotype was observed many times. The CDR3 bases are TGCAGTGGTCATTCGGGGCCTTCCGAGCAGTACTTC. It codes for CSGHSGPSEQYF. The rearrangement links TRBV20-1 to TRBJ2-7, with D perhaps matching TRBD1 or TRBD2 (5 bases each). The CDR3 is 12 residues long. Between the trimmed V and J ends, which lost 7 bases and 6 bases, there was a span of 16 bases. CDR1 and CDR2 from the germline V gene are DFQATT and SNEGSKA (reference sequence).

The rearrangement joins TRBV2 to TRBJ2-5; no clear D gene. The V gene lost 2 bases and the J gene lost 2 bases, with 9 bases spanning the gap. From germline, CDR1 is SNHLY and CDR2 FYNNEI. CDR3 length: 14 residues. The CDR3 region has the DNA TGTGCCAGCAGTGAATGGCCCCCACAAGAGACCCAGTACTTC. Amino acids: CASSEWPPQETQYF.

This clonotype was seen ten or more times. Lacking the conserved final phenylalanine or tryptophan, this CDR3 likely reflects a read error. Because the CDR3's place on the DNA is in doubt, the DNA is left out and the CDR3 is given as listed by TCRdb. The chain joins TRBV29-1 to TRBJ1-2. CDR1 and CDR2 from the germline V gene are SQVTM and ANQGSEA. The CDR3 region is 8 residues in length, termini included. The CDR3 protein is CSVEDGRI.

This clonotype was observed a handful of times. The chain has TRBV6-5 and TRBJ2-5, with no clear D. The CDR3 runs to 14 residues. Germline V gene data show CDR1 as MNHEY and CDR2 as SVGAGI. Trimming took 0 bases from V and 3 from J, leaving 8 bases between them. The DNA for the CDR3 is TGTGCCAGCAGTTACTCGAGAATCGAAGAGACCCAGTACTTC. Translated: CASSYSRIEETQYF.

In this sample, this clonotype turned up a few times. The V gene is TRBV20-1, the J gene TRBJ2-7; perhaps TRBD2 as D (6 bases). The V gene lost 3 bases and the J gene lost 2 bases, with 14 bases spanning the gap. Germline loops: CDR1 DFQATT, CDR2 SNEGSKA (reference sequence). The CDR3 spans 14 residues. Written as DNA, the CDR3 is TGCAGTGCTAGTCGTGGGACTCGTCCCTACGAGCAGTACTTC. Residues: CSASRGTRPYEQYF.

Many counts were recorded for this clonotype. The chain carries TRBV27 and TRBJ2-7, with D unresolved. Germline values: CDR1 MNHEY, CDR2 SMNVEV (reference sequence). V was cut by 1 base and J by 5 bases, with 12 bases left in between. This CDR3 has 14 residues. DNA for the CDR3: TGTGCCAGCAGTTTATTGGTTGGATTTCACGAGCAGTACTTC. Its protein product is CASSLLVGFHEQYF.

Many counts were recorded for this clonotype. The J gene is TRBJ1-2, the V gene TRBV12-3 or TRBV12-4; D gene ambiguous. The CDR3 length is 13 residues. V lost 4 bases and J lost 4, with 10 bases in between. As DNA, the CDR3 is TGTGCCAGCAGTTCAATGGACCTCTATGGCTACACCTTC. Its protein product is CASSSMDLYGYTF.

In its sample, this clonotype was seen a few times. The rearrangement joins TRBV28 to TRBJ2-1; 9 bases match TRBD1. CDR1 MDHEN and CDR2 SYDVKM come from the germline V gene. CDR3 length equals 21 residues. Trimming removed 3 bases from V and 0 bases from J; junction bases left unmatched: 18. CDR3 nucleotides: TGTGCCAGCAGTTTTCCGACCCGGGACAGGGTCCCGTTAAGCTCCTACAATGAGCAGTTCTTC. Amino acid sequence: CASSFPTRDRVPLSSYNEQFF.

This clonotype appeared many times. The V and J genes are TRBV20-1 and TRBJ2-4, with D maybe TRBD1 (5 bases). V shed 4 bases and J shed 1 base, with 5 bases lying between them. This CDR3 has 12 amino acids. Germline V CDR1 and CDR2: DFQATT, SNEGSKA (reference sequence). The CDR3 coding sequence is TGCAGTGCTACAGGGGCCAAAAACATTCAGTACTTC. Translated, it gives CSATGAKNIQYF.

This clonotype was seen at least ten times. This chain links TRBV7-8 with TRBJ1-1; 7 bases line up with TRBD1. CDR1 and CDR2 (germline): SGHVS, FQNEAQ. V shed 5 bases and J 6 bases; nucleotides not matched to a gene: 3. This CDR3 region has 12 residues. DNA of the CDR3: TGTGCCAGCAGCCCCACAGGGGCTGAAGCTTTCTTT. Protein product: CASSPTGAEAFF.